The present T cell receptor beta chain was sequenced within a study of T cell responses to AZD1222 COVID-19 vaccine. Clones were read by immunoSEQ multiplex PCR, and TCRdb kept only the in-frame ones, dropping some. The profile shows around 87,000 clones, around 87% of them singletons. Points from the study as a whole: Among vaccine-associated CD4 TCRs, coverage spanned spike, with dominance at 160-218 and 743-854. Only a handful of individuals given AZD1222 were seropositive at baseline.

In regard to this clone: Its antigen is still unknown.

CDR3 length equals 14 residues. Germline V CDR1 and CDR2: SGDLS, YYNGEE. V lost 3 bases and J lost 4; bases outside the gene matches: 4. Pooled together were second doses at about 4 or about 12 weeks. This chain joins TRBV9 and TRBJ2-1, with 7 bases lining up with TRBD1. The specimen comprised peripheral blood, sampled 28 days after the second AZD1222 dose. The TCR was taken from an adult who received the AZD1222 COVID-19 vaccine. Here the CDR3 reads CASSARQGYNEQFF. CDR3 coding DNA: TGTGCCAGCAGCGCCCGACAGGGATACAATGAGCAGTTCTTC.